The sequence of this TCR beta chain was determined in a study of molecular identifiers for immune sequencing clone quantification. In germline, CDR1 is MNHEY, CDR2 SMNVEV (reference sequence). Trimming took 4 bases from V and 2 from J; bases not matched to a gene: 8. The length of the CDR3 is 16 residues. Preparation of naive CD8 libraries involved roughly 17,000 to 1,000,000 sorted cells and 10%, 30% or 50% RNA. Each CDR3 protein gets one entry after TCRdb re-called the PCR reads with MiXCR. The data hold a few hundred thousand distinct CDR3 sequences, with 20% to 25% observed a single time. This clonotype appeared many times.

This clonotype was obtained from a human donor in good health. Some libraries in this study had Jurkat cell RNA spiked in. The rearrangement joins TRBV27 to TRBJ2-5; 9 nucleotides match TRBD1. The specimen was naive CD8+ T cells from blood, with Jurkat cell RNA spiked in. Regarding subset: FACS-sorted CD8+CD4-CCR7+CD45RA+ naive T cells. The CDR3 bases are TGTGCCAGCAGTTCGCGGACAGGGGCCGGTCAAGAGACCCAGTACTTC. It yields the protein CASSSRTGAGQETQYF.